This T cell receptor (beta chain) was identified during a study of blood T cell repertoires in COVID-19. The overall study: Samples came from the United States, Italy and Spain, spanning acute and convalescent COVID-19. From T cells, B-cell-depleted T cells, or PBMCs came the material, which was cDNA or gDNA.

Source study methods: Using reference gene primer amplification, nucleated cell counts were estimated. Here immunoSEQ multiplex PCR was the method, and the copy in TCRdb shows in-frame clones only, minus some. That table is the source of V, J and clone size, and D and trimming were worked out from the DNA. In the table there are fewer than 250,000 clones, approximately 82% of which are singletons. The material sequenced was peripheral blood. The receptor's source is a woman aged 40 to 55 with acute or convalescent COVID-19.

The CDR3 here is CSVEEDRETQYF. DNA for the CDR3: TGCAGCGTTGAAGAGGACAGGGAGACCCAGTACTTC. The V gene is TRBV29-1, the J gene TRBJ2-5, with TRBD1 matching over 7 bases. Germline lookup yields CDR1 SQVTM and CDR2 ANQGSEA. The CDR3 sequence is 12 residues long. With 0 bases clipped from V and 5 bases from J, the junction kept 0 bases outside the gene matches.